This TCR beta chain was obtained from a study of blood T cells in healthy people across ages. A second PCR, run for about 7 to 12 cycles, used a sample-barcoded 5' primer plus a J-beta primer mix. All samples yielded 3 million or more CDR3-containing paired-end reads. MiXCR, run by TCRdb on the 5' RACE reads, gives a single entry per CDR3 protein. The table lists 700,000 to 900,000 distinct CDR3 sequences, roughly 24% of them singletons, with approximately 2.9% in the top ten. Findings of the study overall: Unsorted PBMCs prevented conclusive naive versus antigen-experienced comparison.

A note on this clonotype: Its antigen is unknown.

The CDR3 is made up of 16 amino acids. Germline values: CDR1 MGHRA, CDR2 YSYEKL. These data were likewise used in another study, on T cells of mothers and their children. That work adds: Detection yielded no persistent microchimeric T cell clones.

The sequencing input was blood. The J gene is TRBJ2-5, the V gene TRBV4-1; D remains ambiguous. The DNA end is more similar to TRBJ2-1, so the J call may be wrong. The source of this sequence is a boy younger than 18 in good health. CDR3 loop: CASSQSTRKNRNEQFF. CDR3 bases: TGCGCCAGCAGCCAATCCACACGGAAGAACCGAAATGAGCAGTTCTTC.